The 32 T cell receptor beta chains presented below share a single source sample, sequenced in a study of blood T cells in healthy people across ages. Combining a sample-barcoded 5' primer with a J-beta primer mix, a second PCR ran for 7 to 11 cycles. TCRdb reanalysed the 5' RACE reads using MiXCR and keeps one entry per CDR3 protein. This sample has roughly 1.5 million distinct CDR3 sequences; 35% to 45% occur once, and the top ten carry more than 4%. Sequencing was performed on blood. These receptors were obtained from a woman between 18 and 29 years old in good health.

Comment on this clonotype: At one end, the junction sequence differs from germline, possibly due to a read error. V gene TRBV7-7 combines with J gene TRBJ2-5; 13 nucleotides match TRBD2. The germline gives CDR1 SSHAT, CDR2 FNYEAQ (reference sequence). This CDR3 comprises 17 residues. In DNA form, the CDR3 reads TGTGCTAGCAGCCCCCTCAGGACTAGCGGGAGTAGCGAGACCCAGTACTTC. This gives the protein CASSPLRTSGSSETQYF.

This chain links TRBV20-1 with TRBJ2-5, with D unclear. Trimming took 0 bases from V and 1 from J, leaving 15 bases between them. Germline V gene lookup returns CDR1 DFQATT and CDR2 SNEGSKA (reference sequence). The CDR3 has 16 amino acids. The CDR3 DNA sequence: TGCAGTGCTAGAGATCCTGTACTGAGGTTCCAAGAGACCCAGTACTTC. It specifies CSARDPVLRFQETQYF.

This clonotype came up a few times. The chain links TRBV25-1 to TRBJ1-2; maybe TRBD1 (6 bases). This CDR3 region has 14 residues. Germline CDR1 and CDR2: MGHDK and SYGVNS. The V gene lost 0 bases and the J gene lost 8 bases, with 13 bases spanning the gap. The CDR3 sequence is CASSEYGGAGGYTF. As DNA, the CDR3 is TGTGCCAGCAGTGAATACGGGGGCGCGGGAGGCTACACCTTC.

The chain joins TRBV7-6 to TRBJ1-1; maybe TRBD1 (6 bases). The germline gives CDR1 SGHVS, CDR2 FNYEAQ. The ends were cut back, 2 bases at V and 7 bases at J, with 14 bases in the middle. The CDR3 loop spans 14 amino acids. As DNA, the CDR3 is TGTGCCAGCAGCTTACAGGGGAATCAAAATGAAGCTTTCTTT. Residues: CASSLQGNQNEAFF.

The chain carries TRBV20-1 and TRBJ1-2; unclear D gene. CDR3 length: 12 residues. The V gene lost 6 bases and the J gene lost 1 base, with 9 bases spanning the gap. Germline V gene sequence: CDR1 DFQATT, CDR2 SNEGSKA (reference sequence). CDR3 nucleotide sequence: TGCAGTGCCAACCCTAATAACTATGGCTACACCTTC. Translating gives CSANPNNYGYTF.

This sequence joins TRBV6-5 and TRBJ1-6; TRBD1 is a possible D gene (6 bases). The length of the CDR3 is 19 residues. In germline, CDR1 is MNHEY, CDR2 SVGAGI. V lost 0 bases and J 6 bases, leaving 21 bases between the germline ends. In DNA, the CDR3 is TGTGCCAGCAGTTACTCGGAGGGGGGCTTCCACTCCCTTAATTCACCCCTCCACTTT. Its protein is CASSYSEGGFHSLNSPLHF.

The CDR3 is CASTHGPQSSGANVLTF. CDR3 bases: TGTGCCAGTACCCACGGGCCCCAAAGCTCTGGGGCCAACGTCCTGACTTTC. The chain recombines TRBV12-3 or TRBV12-4 with TRBJ2-6, with no clear D. This CDR3 has 17 amino acids. Trimming shortened V by 9 bases and J by 0 bases, and 18 bases separated the two germline ends.

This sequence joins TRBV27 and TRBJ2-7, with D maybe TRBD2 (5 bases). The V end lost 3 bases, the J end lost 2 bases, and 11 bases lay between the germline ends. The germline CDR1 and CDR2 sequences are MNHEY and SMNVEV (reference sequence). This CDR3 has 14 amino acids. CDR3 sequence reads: CASSFLIGTYEQYF. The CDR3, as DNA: TGTGCCAGCAGTTTCCTTATCGGGACCTACGAGCAGTACTTC.

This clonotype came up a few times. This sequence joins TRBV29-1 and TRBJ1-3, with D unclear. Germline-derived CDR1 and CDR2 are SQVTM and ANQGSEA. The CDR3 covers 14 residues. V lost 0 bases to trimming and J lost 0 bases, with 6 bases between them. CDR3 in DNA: TGCAGCGTTGAAGACAGGCTCTCTGGAAACACCATATATTTT. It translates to CSVEDRLSGNTIYF.

The CDR3 spells CASSAPTGSPTQYF. The CDR3 nucleotides read TGTGCCAGCAGCGCCCCGACAGGGAGCCCTACCCAGTACTTC. V and J are TRBV9 and TRBJ2-7; 7 bases agree with TRBD1. This CDR3 region has 14 residues. V shed 3 bases, J shed 10 bases, and the junction held 13 bases outside the gene matches. The germline V gene encodes CDR1 SGDLS and CDR2 YYNGEE.

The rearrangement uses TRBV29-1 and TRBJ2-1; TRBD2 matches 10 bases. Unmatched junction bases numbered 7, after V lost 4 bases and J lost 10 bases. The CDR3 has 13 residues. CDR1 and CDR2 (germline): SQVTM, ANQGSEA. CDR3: CSVGASGRGEQFF. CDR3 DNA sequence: TGCAGCGTTGGCGCTAGCGGGAGAGGGGAGCAGTTCTTC.

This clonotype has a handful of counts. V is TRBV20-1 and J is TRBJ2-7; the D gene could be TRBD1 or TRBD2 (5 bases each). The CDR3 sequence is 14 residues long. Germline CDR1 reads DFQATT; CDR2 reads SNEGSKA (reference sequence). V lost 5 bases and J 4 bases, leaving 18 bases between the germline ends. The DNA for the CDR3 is TGCAGTGCTGCCCGGGACGCCAATCAGTACGAGCAGTACTTC. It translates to CSAARDANQYEQYF.

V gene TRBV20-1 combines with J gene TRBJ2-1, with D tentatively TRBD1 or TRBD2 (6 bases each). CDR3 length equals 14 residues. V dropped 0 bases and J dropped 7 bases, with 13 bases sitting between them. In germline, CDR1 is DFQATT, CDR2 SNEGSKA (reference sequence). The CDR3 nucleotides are TGCAGTGCTAGAGAACAGGGAGGTTGGAATGAGCAGTTCTTC. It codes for CSAREQGGWNEQFF.

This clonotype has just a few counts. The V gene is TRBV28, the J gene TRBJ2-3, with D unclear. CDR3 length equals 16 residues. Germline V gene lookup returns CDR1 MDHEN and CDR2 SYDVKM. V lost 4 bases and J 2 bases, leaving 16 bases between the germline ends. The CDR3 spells CASSSVRQKITDTQYF. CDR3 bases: TGTGCCAGCAGTTCCGTACGGCAGAAGATCACAGATACGCAGTATTTT.

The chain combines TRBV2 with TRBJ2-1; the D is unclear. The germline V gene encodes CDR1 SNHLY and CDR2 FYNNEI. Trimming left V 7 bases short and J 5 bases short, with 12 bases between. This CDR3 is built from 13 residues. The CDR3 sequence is CASTEDRHNEQFF. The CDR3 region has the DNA TGTGCCAGCACCGAGGACCGTCACAATGAGCAGTTCTTC.

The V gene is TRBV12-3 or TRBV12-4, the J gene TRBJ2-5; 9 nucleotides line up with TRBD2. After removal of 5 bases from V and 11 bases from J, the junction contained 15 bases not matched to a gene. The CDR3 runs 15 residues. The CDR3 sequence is CASSGIAGAGYEQYF. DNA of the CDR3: TGTGCCAGCAGTGGGATAGCGGGAGCGGGCTATGAGCAGTACTTC.

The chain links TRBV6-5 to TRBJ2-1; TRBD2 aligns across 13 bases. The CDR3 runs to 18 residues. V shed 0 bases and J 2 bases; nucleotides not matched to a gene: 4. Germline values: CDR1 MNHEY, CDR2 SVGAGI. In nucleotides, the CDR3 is TGTGCCAGCAGTTACTCAGGGACTAGCGGGGATACCTACAATGAGCAGTTCTTC. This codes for CASSYSGTSGDTYNEQFF.

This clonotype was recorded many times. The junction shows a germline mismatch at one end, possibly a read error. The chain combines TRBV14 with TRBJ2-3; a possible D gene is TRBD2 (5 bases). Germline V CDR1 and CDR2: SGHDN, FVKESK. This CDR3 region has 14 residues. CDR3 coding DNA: TGCGCCAGCAGCCAAGTAGCGAGCACAGATACGCAGTATTTT. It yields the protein CASSQVASTDTQYF.

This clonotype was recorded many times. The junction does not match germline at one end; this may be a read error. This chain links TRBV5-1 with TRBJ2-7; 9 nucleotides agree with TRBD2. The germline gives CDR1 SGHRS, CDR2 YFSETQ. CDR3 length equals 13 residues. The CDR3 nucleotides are TGTGCCAGCAGCTTAGCGGGAGTATACGAGCAGTACTTC. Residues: CASSLAGVYEQYF.

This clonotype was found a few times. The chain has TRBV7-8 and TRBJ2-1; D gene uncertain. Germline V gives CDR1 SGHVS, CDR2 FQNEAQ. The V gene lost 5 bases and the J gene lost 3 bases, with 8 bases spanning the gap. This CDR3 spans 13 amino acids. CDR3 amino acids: CASSRPVYNEQFF. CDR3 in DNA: TGTGCCAGCAGCCGCCCAGTCTACAATGAGCAGTTCTTC.

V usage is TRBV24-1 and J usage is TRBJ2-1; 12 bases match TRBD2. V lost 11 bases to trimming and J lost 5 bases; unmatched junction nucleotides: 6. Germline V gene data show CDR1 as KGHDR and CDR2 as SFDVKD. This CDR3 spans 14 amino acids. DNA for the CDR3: TGTGCCATTCTACTAGCGGGGGGCAACAATGAGCAGTTCTTC. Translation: CAILLAGGNNEQFF.

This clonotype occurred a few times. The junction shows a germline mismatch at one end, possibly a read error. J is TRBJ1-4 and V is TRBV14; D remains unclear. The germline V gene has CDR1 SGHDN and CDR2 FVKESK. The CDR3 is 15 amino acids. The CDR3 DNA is TGTGCTAGCAGCCCCCGGGAGGGTATTAATGAAAAACTGTTTTTT. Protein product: CASSPREGINEKLFF. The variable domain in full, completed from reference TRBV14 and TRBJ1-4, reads EAGVTQFPSHSVIEKGQTVTLRCDPISGHDNLYWYRRVMGKEIKFLLHFVKESKQDESGMPNNRFLAERTGGTYSTLKVQPAELEDSGVYFCASSPREGINEKLFFGSGTQLSVL.

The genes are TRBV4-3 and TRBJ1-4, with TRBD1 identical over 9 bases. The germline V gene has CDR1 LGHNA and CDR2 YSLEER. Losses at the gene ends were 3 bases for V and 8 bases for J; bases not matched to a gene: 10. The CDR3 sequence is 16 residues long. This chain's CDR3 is CASSHGNRGLGEKLFF. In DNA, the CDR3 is TGCGCCAGCAGCCATGGGAACAGGGGGCTAGGAGAAAAACTGTTTTTT.

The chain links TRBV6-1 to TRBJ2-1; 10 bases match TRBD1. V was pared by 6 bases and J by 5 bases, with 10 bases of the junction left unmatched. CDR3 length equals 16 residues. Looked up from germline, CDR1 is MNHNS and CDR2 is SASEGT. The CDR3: CASSVPGQGTDNEQFF. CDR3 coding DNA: TGTGCCAGCAGCGTACCGGGACAGGGGACGGACAATGAGCAGTTCTTC.

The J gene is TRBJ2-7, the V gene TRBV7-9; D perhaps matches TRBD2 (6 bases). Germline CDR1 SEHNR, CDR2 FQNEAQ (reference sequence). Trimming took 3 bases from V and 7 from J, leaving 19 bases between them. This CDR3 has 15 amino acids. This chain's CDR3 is CASSFGSSAYNEQYF. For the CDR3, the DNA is TGTGCCAGCAGCTTCGGGAGTTCTGCATACAATGAGCAGTACTTC.

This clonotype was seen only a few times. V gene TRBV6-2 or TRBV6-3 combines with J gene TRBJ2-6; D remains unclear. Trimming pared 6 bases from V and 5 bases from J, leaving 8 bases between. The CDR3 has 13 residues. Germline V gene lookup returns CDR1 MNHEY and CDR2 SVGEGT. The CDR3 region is CASSPIRANVLTF. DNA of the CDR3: TGTGCCAGCAGCCCTATTCGGGCCAACGTCCTGACTTTC.

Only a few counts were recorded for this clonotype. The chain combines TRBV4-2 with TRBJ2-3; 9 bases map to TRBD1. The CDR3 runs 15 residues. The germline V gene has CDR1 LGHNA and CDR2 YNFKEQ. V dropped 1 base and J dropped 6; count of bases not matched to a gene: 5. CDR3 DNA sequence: TGTGCCAGCAGCCAAGGCGACAGGGGGTTGGATACGCAGTATTTT. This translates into CASSQGDRGLDTQYF.

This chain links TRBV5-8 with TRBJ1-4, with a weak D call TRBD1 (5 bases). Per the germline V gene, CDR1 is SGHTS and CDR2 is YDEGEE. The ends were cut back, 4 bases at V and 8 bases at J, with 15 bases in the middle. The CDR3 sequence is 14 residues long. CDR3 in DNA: TGTGCCAGCAGCACCCGGGGCCGGTTGGAAAAACTGTTTTTT. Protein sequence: CASSTRGRLEKLFF.

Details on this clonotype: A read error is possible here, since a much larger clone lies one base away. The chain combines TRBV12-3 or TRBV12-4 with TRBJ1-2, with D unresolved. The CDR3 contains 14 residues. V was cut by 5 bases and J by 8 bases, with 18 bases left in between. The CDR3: CASSGEGLTVGYTF. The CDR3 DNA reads TGTGCCAGCAGTGGGGAAGGGTTAACAGTGGGCTACACCTTC.

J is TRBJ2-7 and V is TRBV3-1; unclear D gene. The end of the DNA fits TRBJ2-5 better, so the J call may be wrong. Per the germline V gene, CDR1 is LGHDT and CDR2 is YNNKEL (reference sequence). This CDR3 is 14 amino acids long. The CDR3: CASSQDARTETQYF. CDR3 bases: TGTGCCAGCAGCCAAGACGCCCGGACAGAGACCCAGTACTTC.

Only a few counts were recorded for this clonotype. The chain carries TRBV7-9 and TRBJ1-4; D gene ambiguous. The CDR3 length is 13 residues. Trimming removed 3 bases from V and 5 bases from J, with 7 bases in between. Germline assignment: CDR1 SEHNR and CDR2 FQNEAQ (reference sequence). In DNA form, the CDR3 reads TGTGCCAGCAGCTTTATAAGGAATGAAAAACTGTTTTTT. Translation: CASSFIRNEKLFF.

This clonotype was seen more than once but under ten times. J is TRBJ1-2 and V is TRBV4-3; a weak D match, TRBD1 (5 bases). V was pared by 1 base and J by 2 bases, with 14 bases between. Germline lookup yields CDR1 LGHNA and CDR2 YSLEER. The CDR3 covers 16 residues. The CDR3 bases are TGCGCCAGCAGCCAAGGAGGGGTTTTAAACAACTATGGCTACACCTTC. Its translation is CASSQGGVLNNYGYTF.